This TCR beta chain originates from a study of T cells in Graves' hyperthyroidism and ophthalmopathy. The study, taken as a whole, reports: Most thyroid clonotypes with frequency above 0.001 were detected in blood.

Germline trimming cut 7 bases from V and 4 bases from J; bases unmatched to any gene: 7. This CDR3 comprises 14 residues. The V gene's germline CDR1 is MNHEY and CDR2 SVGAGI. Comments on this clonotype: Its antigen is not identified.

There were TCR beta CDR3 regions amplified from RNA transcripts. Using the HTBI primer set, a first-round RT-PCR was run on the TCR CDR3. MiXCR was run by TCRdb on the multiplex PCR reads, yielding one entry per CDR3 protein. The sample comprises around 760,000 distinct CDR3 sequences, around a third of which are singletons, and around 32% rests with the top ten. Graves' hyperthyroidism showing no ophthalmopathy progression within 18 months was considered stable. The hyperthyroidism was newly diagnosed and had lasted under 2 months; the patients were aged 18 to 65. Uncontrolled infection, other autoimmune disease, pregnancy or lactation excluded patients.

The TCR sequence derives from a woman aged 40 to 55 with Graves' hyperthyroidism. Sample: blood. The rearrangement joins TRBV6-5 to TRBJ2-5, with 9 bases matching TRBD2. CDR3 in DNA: TGTGCCAGCACCCGGACTAGCGCCCGAGAGACCCAGTACTTC. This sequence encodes CASTRTSARETQYF.